This TCR beta chain was found in a study of T-cell reconstitution after alpha-beta-depleted transplantation in children (TCRdb year 2016). The study in broad terms: T-cell immune reconstitution after TCRalphabeta/CD19-depleted allogeneic hematopoietic cell transplantation in children was quantitatively tracked in the study by means of TCR repertoire profiling.

This clonotype has more than one count but fewer than ten. The clone's antigen remains unknown. Base-call qualities are not available, and no considerably larger clone is one nucleotide away. Library preparation employed PCR. The instrument given in TCRdb is Illumina HiSeq 2500. TCR libraries were prepared with molecular barcoding, using unique molecular identifiers to normalize TCRbeta repertoire quantification. The raw public reads went through TCRdb reprocessing: fastp at Q25, MiXCR clone calling, in-frame beta chains kept. Rows merge per CDR3 protein into single entries with the most common DNA and genes. In all, the sample holds 900,000 or so distinct CDR3 sequences, and about 15% of those were seen once. Jointly, the top ten make up approximately 5% of the sample. Results the study describes overall, beyond this receptor: The frequencies of hyperexpanded clones fell over the following months, and after one year, T-cell counts and TCRbeta diversity were mostly attributed to newly produced T cells. In some patients, the high TCRbeta diversity seen at day 60 was put down to recipient T cells and intrathymic progenitors that had survived conditioning. The apparently early alphabetaT-cell count recovery about two months after transplant was reportedly dependent on only several hundred rapidly expanded clones derived from non-depleted graft cells.

The treatment or condition label on this specimen signifies: allogeneic hematopoietic cell transplantation with graft depleted of TCRalphabeta T cells and CD19 B cells. Transplant recipients were children who received TCRalphabeta/CD19-depleted allogeneic hematopoietic cell grafts. Trimming takes 10 bases off V and 8 bases off J; junction bases not matched to a gene: 10. The germline V gene (reference sequence) gives CDR1 as WNHNN and CDR2 as SYGVQD. The CDR3 contains 12 residues, cysteine and phenylalanine counted. Kept here is only the CDR3 DNA, which spans 36 bases and is read in frame from base 1.

The sequencing used PBMCs, mostly from graft donor cells, collected 360 days after TCRalphabeta/CD19-depleted stem cell transplant. The rearrangement combines TRBV10-1 with TRBJ1-2; 7 central nucleotides agree with TRBD1. The receptor's source is a male patient aged 5 to 17 who had a stem cell transplant for acute lymphoblastic leukemia, so the T cells may come from the graft donor. Here the CDR3 is given as CANSQGRGGYTF. In nucleotide form, the sequence is TGCGCCAACTCACAGGGGCGGGGAGGCTACACCTTC.